This is a list of T cell receptor beta chains from one sample in a study of OX40 agonist ivuxolimab in advanced cancers. Using immunoSEQ multiplex PCR, the repertoire was profiled, and TCRdb retains in-frame clones only, with some absent. The sample holds 50,000 to 70,000 clones; about 82% are singletons and the top ten take around 3.6%. The sample was CD4+ or CD8+ T cells sorted from blood, taken in a trial of the OX40 agonist ivuxolimab. These receptors all stem from an adult with an advanced solid tumor such as melanoma, head and neck, liver or kidney cancer. The CDR3 runs from the conserved cysteine through the conserved F or W. Each record gives: clone size, J gene, V gene, D gene, CDR3 protein, CDR3 DNA. The D gene is left open where the match is weak. The size entry is marked missing in some rows and otherwise reads once, few, many or a size class.

.	TRBJ2-3	TRBV4-1	.	CASSQYGVGDTQYF	TGCGCCAGCAGCCAATACGGGGTCGGAGATACGCAGTATTTT
.	TRBJ2-7	TRBV25-1	.	CATTRDYEQYF	TGTGCCACCACGCGAGACTACGAGCAGTACTTC
.	TRBJ2-2	TRBV27	.	CASGTGELFF	TGTGCCAGCGGGACCGGGGAGCTGTTTTTT
.	TRBJ2-1	TRBV13	TRBD2	CASSLERESEQFF	TGTGCCAGCAGCTTAGAGCGGGAGAGTGAGCAGTTCTTC
.	TRBJ2-3	TRBV19	.	CAAGGGTDTQYF	TGTGCAGCAGGGGGGGGCACAGATACGCAGTATTTT
few	TRBJ2-3	TRBV7-2	TRBD2	CASSSSGRSTDTQYF	TGTGCCAGCAGCTCGAGCGGGAGGTCGACAGATACGCAGTATTTT
.	TRBJ2-1	TRBV2	.	CASRAAVVLNEQFF	TGTGCCAGCAGGGCGGCAGTAGTTCTGAATGAGCAGTTCTTC
.	TRBJ1-1	TRBV5-6	.	CASGSTGWGRGGNTEAFF	TGTGCCAGCGGATCGACCGGCTGGGGACGAGGAGGGAACACTGAAGCTTTCTTT
once	TRBJ2-7	TRBV4-1	.	CASSQNPVSGLREQYF	TGCGCCAGCAGCCAAAACCCCGTCTCGGGGCTCCGGGAGCAGTACTTC
.	TRBJ2-2	TRBV11-1	.	CASSLGGAALLTGELFF	TGTGCCAGCAGCTTAGGAGGGGCGGCATTGCTCACCGGGGAGCTGTTTTTT
.	TRBJ1-2	TRBV7-2	.	CASSLVDSDGYTF	TGTGCCAGCAGCTTAGTCGATTCTGATGGCTACACCTTC
.	TRBJ1-1	TRBV7-2	.	CASSVVPRRDAFF	TGTGCCAGCAGCGTAGTTCCCCGGCGGGATGCTTTCTTT
.	TRBJ2-1	TRBV7-9	TRBD1	CASSPMGGQDYNEQFF	TGTGCCAGCAGCCCCATGGGGGGACAGGACTACAATGAGCAGTTCTTC
.	TRBJ1-2	TRBV7-9	TRBD1	CASSWDRENYGYTF	TGTGCCAGCAGCTGGGACAGGGAAAACTATGGCTACACCTTC
.	TRBJ1-4	TRBV30	.	CAWTDSTGEKLFF	TGTGCCTGGACGGACAGCACGGGGGAAAAACTGTTTTTT
once	TRBJ2-5	TRBV2	.	CASSVRGRGETQYF	TGTGCCAGCAGTGTAAGGGGGCGGGGAGAGACCCAGTACTTC
.	TRBJ2-1	TRBV6-1	.	CASTRGVSSYNEQFF	TGTGCCAGCACCAGAGGGGTGAGCTCCTACAATGAGCAGTTCTTC
.	TRBJ2-7	TRBV27	TRBD2	CASSSGTSFTEQYF	TGTGCCAGCAGTTCCGGGACTAGCTTCACGGAGCAGTACTTC
.	TRBJ2-5	TRBV29-1	.	CSVEEKTQYF	TGCAGCGTTGAAGAGAAGACCCAGTACTTC
once	TRBJ2-7	TRBV5-1	.	CASSFDQAYEQYF	TGCGCCAGCAGCTTCGATCAAGCCTACGAGCAGTACTTC
.	TRBJ1-2	TRBV5-4	TRBD1	CASTSTGAKNYGYTF	TGTGCCAGCACCAGTACAGGGGCGAAAAACTATGGCTACACCTTC
.	TRBJ2-1	TRBV30	.	CAWTRVYNEQFF	TGTGCCTGGACTAGGGTTTACAATGAGCAGTTCTTC
.	TRBJ1-5	TRBV4-1	.	CASSHSTDQPQHF	TGCGCCAGCAGCCACTCAACAGACCAGCCCCAGCATTTT
.	TRBJ2-7	TRBV25-1	.	CASSARDGSDEQYF	TGTGCCAGCAGTGCCCGGGACGGGAGCGACGAGCAGTACTTC
.	TRBJ2-7	TRBV4-2	.	CASSQGGGRPPYEQYF	TGTGCCAGCAGCCAAGGGGGGGGGCGGCCCCCCTACGAGCAGTACTTC
.	TRBJ1-4	TRBV28	.	CASSFGEKLFF	TGTGCCAGCAGTTTTGGCGAAAAACTGTTTTTT
.	TRBJ2-7	TRBV9	TRBD2	CASSASGGTYEQYF	TGTGCCAGCAGCGCCAGCGGGGGGACCTACGAGCAGTACTTC
.	TRBJ2-1	TRBV5-5	TRBD2	CASSLLQREGNEQFF	TGTGCCAGCAGCTTGCTTCAGCGGGAGGGAAATGAGCAGTTCTTC
.	TRBJ2-1	TRBV12-5	.	CASGLVPILTAFPRDYNEQFF	TGTGCTAGTGGTTTGGTCCCTATACTGACAGCCTTCCCTCGGGATTACAATGAGCAGTTCTTC
.	TRBJ2-1	TRBV11-2	TRBD1	CASSFRARDRGLGNEQFF	TGTGCCAGCAGCTTTAGAGCGCGAGACAGGGGATTAGGAAATGAGCAGTTCTTC
.	TRBJ2-7	TRBV6-1	.	CASSELDRTYEQYF	TGTGCCAGCAGTGAATTGGACAGAACCTACGAGCAGTACTTC
.	TRBJ2-1	TRBV28	.	CASSQPNRYNEQFF	TGTGCCAGCAGTCAACCCAATCGGTACAATGAGCAGTTCTTC
.	TRBJ2-5	TRBV7-3	.	CASSLRNQETQYF	TGTGCCAGCAGCTTAAGGAACCAAGAGACCCAGTACTTC
.	TRBJ1-5	TRBV6-5	.	CASSSNQGGNQPQHF	TGTGCCAGCAGTTCCAACCAGGGAGGCAATCAGCCCCAGCATTTT
once	TRBJ1-5	TRBV28	.	CASTWGLTQPQHF	TGTGCCAGTACCTGGGGATTGACTCAGCCCCAGCATTTT
.	TRBJ2-3	TRBV5-1	TRBD2	CASSTSGRGVSTDTQYF	TGCGCCAGCAGCACTAGCGGGAGAGGAGTCAGCACAGATACGCAGTATTTT
.	TRBJ1-5	TRBV15	.	CATSAGLGLNQPQHF	TGTGCCACCAGCGCTGGATTGGGGCTCAATCAGCCCCAGCATTTT
.	TRBJ1-2	TRBV7-9	.	CASSLEAVNYGYTF	TGTGCCAGCAGCTTAGAGGCGGTAAACTATGGCTACACCTTC
.	TRBJ1-2	TRBV5-1	TRBD1	CASSSDRGGGYTF	TGCGCCAGCAGCTCGGACAGGGGAGGTGGCTACACCTTC
.	TRBJ2-7	TRBV15	TRBD1	CATSRYGSTGVHEQYF	TGTGCCACCAGCAGATATGGATCAACAGGGGTCCACGAGCAGTACTTC
.	TRBJ2-1	TRBV7-2	.	CASSPGGTHYNEQFF	TGTGCCAGCAGCCCAGGGGGGACTCACTACAATGAGCAGTTCTTC
.	TRBJ2-2	TRBV15	.	CATSRGGGRAGELFF	TGTGCCACCAGCAGAGGAGGGGGACGAGCCGGGGAGCTGTTTTTT
few	TRBJ1-2	TRBV4-1	.	CASSTYGGGGYTF	TGCGCCAGCAGCACGTACGGGGGCGGAGGCTACACCTTC
.	TRBJ1-4	TRBV15	TRBD1	CATSSSQGQGVEKLFF	TGTGCCACCAGCAGCTCCCAGGGACAGGGGGTTGAAAAACTGTTTTTT
.	TRBJ2-3	TRBV6-5	.	CASSYWGEGRTDTQYF	TGTGCCAGCAGTTACTGGGGGGAAGGGCGCACAGATACGCAGTATTTT
.	TRBJ2-1	TRBV6-6	.	CASSYSSYNEQFF	TGTGCCAGCAGTTATTCCTCCTACAATGAGCAGTTCTTC
.	TRBJ2-7	TRBV19	.	CASSLLMTTAGEQYF	TGTGCCAGTAGCCTACTTATGACTACAGCGGGCGAGCAGTACTTC
.	TRBJ2-3	TRBV7-6	TRBD2	CASSQRVPGGSTDTQYF	TGTGCCAGCAGCCAAAGGGTACCGGGAGGAAGCACAGATACGCAGTATTTT
.	TRBJ1-1	TRBV5-6	.	CASSLLGADTEAFF	TGTGCCAGCAGCTTGCTGGGGGCAGACACTGAAGCTTTCTTT
.	TRBJ1-2	TRBV10-3	.	CAISESGSENYGYTF	TGTGCCATCAGTGAGTCAGGCAGCGAGAACTATGGCTACACCTTC
.	TRBJ2-1	TRBV28	TRBD2	CASSYTGLGITEQFF	TGTGCCAGCTCCTATACGGGACTAGGCATCACTGAGCAGTTCTTC
.	TRBJ2-7	TRBV15	.	CATSRDPLATYEQYF	TGTGCCACCAGCAGAGACCCCCTTGCCACCTACGAGCAGTACTTC
.	TRBJ1-1	TRBV14	.	CASSLGHRNTEAFF	TGTGCCAGCAGCTTGGGACATCGGAACACTGAAGCTTTCTTT
.	TRBJ2-2	TRBV19	.	CASSSMVLAGELFF	TGTGCCAGTAGTTCTATGGTTCTGGCCGGGGAGCTGTTTTTT
.	TRBJ2-5	TRBV4-3	.	CASSQALSVPETQYF	TGCGCCAGCAGCCAAGCTCTTTCGGTTCCGGAGACCCAGTACTTC
few	TRBJ2-1	TRBV2	TRBD2	CASRYSLAAGGNYNEQFF	TGTGCCAGCAGGTATTCCCTAGCGGCGGGAGGCAACTACAATGAGCAGTTCTTC
.	TRBJ2-5	TRBV5-4	.	CASSLVSQETQYF	TGTGCCAGCAGCTTGGTGTCCCAAGAGACCCAGTACTTC
once	TRBJ1-2	TRBV5-1	.	CASSAVGVFGYTF	TGCGCCAGCAGCGCCGTCGGGGTCTTCGGCTACACCTTC
.	TRBJ2-7	TRBV7-9	.	CASSSWGEQYF	TGTGCCAGCAGCTCCTGGGGCGAGCAGTACTTC